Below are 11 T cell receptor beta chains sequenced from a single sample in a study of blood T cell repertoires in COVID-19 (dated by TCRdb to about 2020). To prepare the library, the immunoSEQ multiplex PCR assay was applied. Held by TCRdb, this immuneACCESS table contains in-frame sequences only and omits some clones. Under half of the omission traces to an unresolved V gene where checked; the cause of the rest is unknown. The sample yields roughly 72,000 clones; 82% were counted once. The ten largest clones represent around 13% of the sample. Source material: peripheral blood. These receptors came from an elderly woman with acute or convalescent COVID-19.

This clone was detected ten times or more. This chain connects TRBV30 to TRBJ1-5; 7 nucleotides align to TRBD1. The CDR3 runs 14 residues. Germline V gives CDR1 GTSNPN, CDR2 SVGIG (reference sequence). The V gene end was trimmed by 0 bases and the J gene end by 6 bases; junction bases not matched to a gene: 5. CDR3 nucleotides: TGTGCCTGGAGTGTAAAGGGGGCTCCTCAGCCCCAGCATTTT. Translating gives CAWSVKGAPQPQHF.

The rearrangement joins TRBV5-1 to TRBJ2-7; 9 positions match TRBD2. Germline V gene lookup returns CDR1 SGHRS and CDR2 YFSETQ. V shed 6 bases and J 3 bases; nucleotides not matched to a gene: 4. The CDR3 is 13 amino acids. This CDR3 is CASTSGINYEQYF. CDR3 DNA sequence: TGCGCCAGCACTAGCGGGATTAACTACGAGCAGTACTTC.

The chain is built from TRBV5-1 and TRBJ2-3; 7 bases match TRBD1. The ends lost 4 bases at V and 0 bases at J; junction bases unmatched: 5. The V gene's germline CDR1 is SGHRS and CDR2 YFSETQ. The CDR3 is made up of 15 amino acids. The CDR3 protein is CASSARDSSTDTQYF. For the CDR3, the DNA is TGCGCCAGCAGCGCCCGGGACAGTAGCACAGATACGCAGTATTTT.

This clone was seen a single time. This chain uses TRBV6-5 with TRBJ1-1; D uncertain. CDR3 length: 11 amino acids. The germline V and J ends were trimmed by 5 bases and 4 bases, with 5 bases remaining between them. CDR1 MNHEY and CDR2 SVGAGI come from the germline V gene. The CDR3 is CASSPPTEAFF. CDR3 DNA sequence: TGTGCCAGCAGTCCTCCCACTGAAGCTTTCTTT.

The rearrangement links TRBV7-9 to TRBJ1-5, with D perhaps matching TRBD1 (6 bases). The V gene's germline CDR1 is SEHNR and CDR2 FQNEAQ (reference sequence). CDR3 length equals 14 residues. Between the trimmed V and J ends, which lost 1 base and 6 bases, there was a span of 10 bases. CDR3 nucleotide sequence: TGTGCCAGCAGCTTAGGGCAGGGGAGTCAGCCCCAGCATTTT. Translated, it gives CASSLGQGSQPQHF.

The chain's CDR3 is CASSVRRDTEAFF. CDR3 DNA: TGTGCCAGCAGTGTGCGCAGGGACACTGAAGCTTTCTTT. V is TRBV2 and J is TRBJ1-1, with a tentative D call TRBD1 (5 bases). V was trimmed by 4 bases and J by 3 bases, leaving 9 bases between them. Per the germline V gene, CDR1 is SNHLY and CDR2 is FYNNEI. The CDR3 contains 13 residues.

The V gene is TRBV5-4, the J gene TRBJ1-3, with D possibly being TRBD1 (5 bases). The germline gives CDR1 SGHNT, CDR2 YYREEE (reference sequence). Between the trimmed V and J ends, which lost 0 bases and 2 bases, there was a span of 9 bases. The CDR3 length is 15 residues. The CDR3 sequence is CASSLEGQAGNTIYF. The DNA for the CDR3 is TGTGCCAGCAGCTTGGAGGGGCAGGCTGGAAACACCATATATTTT.

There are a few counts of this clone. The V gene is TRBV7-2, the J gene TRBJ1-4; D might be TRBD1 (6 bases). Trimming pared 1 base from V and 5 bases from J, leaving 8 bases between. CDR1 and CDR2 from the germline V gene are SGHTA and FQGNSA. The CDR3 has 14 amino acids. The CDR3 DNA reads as TGTGCCAGCAGCTTAGGCACAGGGAATGAAAAACTGTTTTTT. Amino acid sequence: CASSLGTGNEKLFF.

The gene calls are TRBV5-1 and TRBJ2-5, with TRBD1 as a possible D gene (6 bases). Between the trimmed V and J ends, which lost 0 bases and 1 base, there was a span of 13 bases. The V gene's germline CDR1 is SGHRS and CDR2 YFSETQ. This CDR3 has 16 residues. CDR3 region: CASSLATRGSQETQYF. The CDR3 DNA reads TGCGCCAGCAGCTTGGCCACGAGGGGGTCCCAAGAGACCCAGTACTTC.

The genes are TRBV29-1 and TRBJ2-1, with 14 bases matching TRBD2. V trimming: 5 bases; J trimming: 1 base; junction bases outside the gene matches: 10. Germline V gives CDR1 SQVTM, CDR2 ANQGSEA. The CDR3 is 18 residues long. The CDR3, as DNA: TGCAGCGTTTACCTGGGGACTAGCGGGAGTAGATCCTACAATGAGCAGTTCTTC. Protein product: CSVYLGTSGSRSYNEQFF.

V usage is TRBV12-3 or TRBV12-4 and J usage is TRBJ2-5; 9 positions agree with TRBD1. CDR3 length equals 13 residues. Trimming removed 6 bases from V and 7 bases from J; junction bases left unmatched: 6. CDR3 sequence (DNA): TGTGCCAGCAGCTCAGGACAGGGGCCGACCCAGTACTTC. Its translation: CASSSGQGPTQYF.